This paragraph covers one T cell receptor beta chain sequence. V was clipped by 5 bases and J by 0 bases, with 21 bases between them. Germline V CDR1 and CDR2: SGHAT, FQNNGV. The CDR3 has 18 amino acids. This specimen comes from a study of control samples from healthy donors and cancer patients. The data were produced by immunoSEQ multiplex PCR, yet TCRdb's version contains in-frame clones alone and is incomplete. This table has 85,000 to 100,000 clones, 82% appearing once. The sequenced material came from blood. This rearrangement joins TRBV11-2 to TRBJ2-3, with a weak D call TRBD2 (6 bases). The receptor's source is a man aged 55 to 70 in good health. DNA for the CDR3: TGTGCCAGCAGCCCCAACCGGGGGAGAACAATTAGCACAGATACGCAGTATTTT. Residues: CASSPNRGRTISTDTQYF. Based on the CDR3 plus reference TRBV11-2 and TRBJ2-3, the full variable domain is EAGVAQSPRYKIIEKRQSVAFWCNPISGHATLYWYQQILGQGPKLLIQFQNNGVVDDSQLPKDRFSAERLKGVDSTLKIQPAKLEDSAVYLCASSPNRGRTISTDTQYFGPGTRLTVL.